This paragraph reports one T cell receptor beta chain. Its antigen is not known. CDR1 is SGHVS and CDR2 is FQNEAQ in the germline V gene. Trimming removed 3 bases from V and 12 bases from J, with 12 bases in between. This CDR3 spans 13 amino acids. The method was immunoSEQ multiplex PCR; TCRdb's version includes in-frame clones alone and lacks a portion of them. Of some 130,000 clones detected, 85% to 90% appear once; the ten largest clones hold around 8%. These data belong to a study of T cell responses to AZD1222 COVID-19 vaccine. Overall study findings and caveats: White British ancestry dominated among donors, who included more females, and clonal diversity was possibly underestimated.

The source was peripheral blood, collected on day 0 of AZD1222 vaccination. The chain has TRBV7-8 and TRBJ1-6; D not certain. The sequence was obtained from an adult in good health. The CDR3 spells CASSLSPTQPLHF. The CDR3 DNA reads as TGTGCCAGCAGCTTGTCCCCGACCCAACCCCTCCACTTT.